The clone carrying this T cell receptor beta chain was observed many times. Its antigen is undetermined. These data originate in a study of identical twins. Study-wide results and caveats: Less excess twin sharing appeared in beta out-of-frame sequences. Interpretation of the results relied on cross-sectional statistical analysis and not on following the same donors. There was an excess of low generation probability in the out-of-frame alpha sequences that twins shared.

Unique molecular identifiers were present on the cDNA, which also gained a universal primer site by template switching. One entry per CDR3 protein results from TCRdb running MiXCR on the 5' RACE reads. The data hold roughly 260,000 distinct CDR3 sequences, with more than 12% observed a single time. CDR3 length equals 15 residues. Germline V CDR1 and CDR2: SGDLS, YYNGEE. V lost 0 bases, J lost 0 bases, and 9 bases lay in between. Sequences were obtained from memory (CD45RO+) T cells sorted from blood. The source is a woman aged 18-29 years in good health. The gene calls are TRBV9 and TRBJ1-1, with a weak D call TRBD1 (6 bases). The CDR3 DNA follows: TGTGCCAGCAGCGTAGGGGGGGCCGTGAACACTGAAGCTTTCTTT. Translation: CASSVGGAVNTEAFF.